Listed here are 2 T cell receptor beta chains from one sample, sequenced in a study of OX40 agonist ivuxolimab in advanced cancers. The data were produced by immunoSEQ multiplex PCR, yet TCRdb's version contains in-frame clones alone and is incomplete. The sample consists of tens of thousands of clones, approximately 86% of them appearing once. The specimen was CD4+ or CD8+ T cells sorted from blood, collected in a trial of the OX40 agonist ivuxolimab. The origin of the receptors is an adult with an advanced solid tumor such as melanoma, head and neck, liver or kidney cancer.

The V and J genes are TRBV5-6 and TRBJ2-7, with D unclear. In germline, CDR1 is SGHDT, CDR2 YYEEEE. Trimming pared 5 bases from V and 1 base from J, leaving 13 bases between. The CDR3 is 14 amino acids. CDR3 coding DNA: TGTGCCAGCAGTACCTTTGGGCGTTCCTACGAGCAGTACTTC. Translation gives CASSTFGRSYEQYF.

The chain combines TRBV7-8 with TRBJ1-4; 7 bases agree with TRBD1. V gave up 8 bases and J gave up 7 bases; unmatched junction bases: 13. The germline CDR1 and CDR2 sequences are SGHVS and FQNEAQ. This CDR3 is built from 15 residues. The CDR3 nucleotides read TGTGCCAGCCTCCCCCCCGGCAGGGGGGTTGAAAAACTGTTTTTT. Amino acids: CASLPPGRGVEKLFF.